This T cell receptor beta chain was sequenced for a study of OX40 agonist ivuxolimab in advanced cancers. About the study: Dose-escalation patients had hepatocellular carcinoma, melanoma, renal cell or head and neck cancer. Study-wide results and limits: People who partly responded at 0.1-3.0 mg/kg had some of the least clonal expansion seen. Determination of antigen specificity was not performed for the expanded peripheral T cells.

The method was immunoSEQ multiplex PCR; TCRdb's version includes in-frame clones alone and lacks a portion of them. This sample has tens of thousands of clones, with around four fifths found just once. Only one count was recorded for this clone. Antigen: not known. The TCR comes from an adult with an advanced solid tumor such as melanoma, head and neck, liver or kidney cancer. The sample here was CD4+ or CD8+ T cells sorted from blood, taken in a trial of the OX40 agonist ivuxolimab.

As DNA, the CDR3 is TGTGCCAGCAGCTCCCCGACTCTGAGCTCCTACGAGCAGTACTTC. Amino acids: CASSSPTLSSYEQYF. The chain has TRBV11-2 and TRBJ2-7; D is uncertain. Germline CDR1 is SGHAT and CDR2 is FQNNGV. The CDR3 consists of 15 residues. V was shortened by 4 bases and J by 0 bases, with 13 bases between the two germline ends.